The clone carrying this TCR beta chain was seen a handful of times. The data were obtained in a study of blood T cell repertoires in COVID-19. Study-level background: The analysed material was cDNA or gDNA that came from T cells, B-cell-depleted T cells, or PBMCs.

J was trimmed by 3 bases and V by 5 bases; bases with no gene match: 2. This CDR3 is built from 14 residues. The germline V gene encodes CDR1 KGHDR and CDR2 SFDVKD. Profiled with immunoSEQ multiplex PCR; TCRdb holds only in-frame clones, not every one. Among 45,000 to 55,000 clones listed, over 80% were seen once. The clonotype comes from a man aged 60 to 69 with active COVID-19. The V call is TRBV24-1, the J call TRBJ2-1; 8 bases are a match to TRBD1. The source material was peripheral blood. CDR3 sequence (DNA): TGTGCCACCAGTGTAGACAGGGGCTACAATGAGCAGTTCTTC. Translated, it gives CATSVDRGYNEQFF.